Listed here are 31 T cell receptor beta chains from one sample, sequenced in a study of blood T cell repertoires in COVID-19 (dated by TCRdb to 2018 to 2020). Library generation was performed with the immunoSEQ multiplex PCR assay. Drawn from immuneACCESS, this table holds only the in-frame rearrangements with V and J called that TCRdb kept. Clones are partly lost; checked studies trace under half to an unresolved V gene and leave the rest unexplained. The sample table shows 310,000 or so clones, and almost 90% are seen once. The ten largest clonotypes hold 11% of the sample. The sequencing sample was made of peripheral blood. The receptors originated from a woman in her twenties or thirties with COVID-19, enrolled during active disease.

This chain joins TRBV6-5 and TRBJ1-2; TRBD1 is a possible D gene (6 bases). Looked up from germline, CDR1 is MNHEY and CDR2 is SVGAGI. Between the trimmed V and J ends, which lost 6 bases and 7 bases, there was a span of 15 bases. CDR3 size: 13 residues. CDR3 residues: CASSRTGGSGYTF. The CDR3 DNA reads TGTGCCAGCAGCCGCACTGGGGGCAGTGGCTACACCTTC.

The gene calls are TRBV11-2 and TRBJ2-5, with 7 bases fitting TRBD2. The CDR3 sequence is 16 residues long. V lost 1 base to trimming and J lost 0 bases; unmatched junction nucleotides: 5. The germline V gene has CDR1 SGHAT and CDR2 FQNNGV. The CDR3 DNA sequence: TGTGCCAGCAGCTTAGGGGGACTAATGTACCAAGAGACCCAGTACTTC. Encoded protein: CASSLGGLMYQETQYF.

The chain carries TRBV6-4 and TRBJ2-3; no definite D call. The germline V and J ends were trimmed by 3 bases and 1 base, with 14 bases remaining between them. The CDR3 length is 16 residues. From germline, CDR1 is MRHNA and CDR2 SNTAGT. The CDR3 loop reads CASSEVVASGTDTQYF. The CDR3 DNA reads TGTGCCAGCAGTGAAGTGGTAGCCAGTGGCACAGATACGCAGTATTTT.

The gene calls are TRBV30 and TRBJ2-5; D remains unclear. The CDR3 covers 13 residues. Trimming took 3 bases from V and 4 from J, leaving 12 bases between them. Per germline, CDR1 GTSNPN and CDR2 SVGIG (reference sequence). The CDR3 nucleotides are TGTGCCTGGAGCGCCGGGTACCGAGAGACCCAGTACTTC. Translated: CAWSAGYRETQYF.

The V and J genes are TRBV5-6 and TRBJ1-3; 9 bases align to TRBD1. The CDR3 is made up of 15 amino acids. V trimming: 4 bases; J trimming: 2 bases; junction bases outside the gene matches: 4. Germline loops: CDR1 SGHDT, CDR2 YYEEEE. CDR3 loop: CASSRRTGAGNTIYF. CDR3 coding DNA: TGTGCCAGCAGCAGGCGGACAGGGGCTGGAAACACCATATATTTT. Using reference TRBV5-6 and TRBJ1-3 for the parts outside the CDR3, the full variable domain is DAGVTQSPTHLIKTRGQQVTLRCSPKSGHDTVSWYQQALGQGPQFIFQYYEEEERQRGNFPDRFSGHQFPNYSSELNVNALLLGDSALYLCASSRRTGAGNTIYFGEGSWLTVV.

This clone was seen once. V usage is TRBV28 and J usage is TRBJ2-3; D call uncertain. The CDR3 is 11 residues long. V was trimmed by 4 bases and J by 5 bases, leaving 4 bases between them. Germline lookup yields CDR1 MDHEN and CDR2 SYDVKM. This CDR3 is CASSYRDTQYF. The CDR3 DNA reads TGTGCCAGCAGTTATAGAGATACGCAGTATTTT.

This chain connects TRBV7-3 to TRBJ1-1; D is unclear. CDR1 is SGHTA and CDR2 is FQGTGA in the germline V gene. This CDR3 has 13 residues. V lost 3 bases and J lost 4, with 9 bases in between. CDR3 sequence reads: CASSFGAGTEAFF. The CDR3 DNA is TGTGCCAGCAGCTTTGGCGCAGGCACTGAAGCTTTCTTT. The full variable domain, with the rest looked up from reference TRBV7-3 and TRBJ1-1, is GAGVSQTPSNKVTEKGKYVELRCDPISGHTALYWYRQSLGQGPEFLIYFQGTGAADDSGLPNDRFFAVRPEGSVSTLKIQRTERGDSAVYLCASSFGAGTEAFFGQGTRLTVV.

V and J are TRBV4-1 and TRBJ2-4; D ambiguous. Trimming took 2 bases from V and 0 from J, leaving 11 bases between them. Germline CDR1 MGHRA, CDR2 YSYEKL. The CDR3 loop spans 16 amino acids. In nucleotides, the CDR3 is TGCGCCAGCAGCCAACAAACTTTAGAAGCCAAAAACATTCAGTACTTC. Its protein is CASSQQTLEAKNIQYF.

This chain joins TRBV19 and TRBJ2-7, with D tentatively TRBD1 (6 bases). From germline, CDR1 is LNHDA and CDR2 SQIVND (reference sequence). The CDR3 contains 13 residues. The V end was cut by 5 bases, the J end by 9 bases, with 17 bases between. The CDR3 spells CASSQDSGVGQYF. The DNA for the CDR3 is TGTGCCAGTAGTCAGGACAGCGGCGTTGGGCAGTACTTC.

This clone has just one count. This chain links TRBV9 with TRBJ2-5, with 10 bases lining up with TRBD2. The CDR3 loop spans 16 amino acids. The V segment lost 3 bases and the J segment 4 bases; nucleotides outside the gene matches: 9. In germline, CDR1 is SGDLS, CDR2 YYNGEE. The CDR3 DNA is TGTGCCAGCAGCGCCTGGGGACTAGCGTCTGGAGAGACCCAGTACTTC. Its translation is CASSAWGLASGETQYF.

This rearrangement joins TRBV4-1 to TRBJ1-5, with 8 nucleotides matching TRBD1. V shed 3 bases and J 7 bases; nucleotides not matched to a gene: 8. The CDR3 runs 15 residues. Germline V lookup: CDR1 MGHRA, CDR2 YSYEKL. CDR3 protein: CASSQDGQGGQPQHF. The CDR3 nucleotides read TGCGCCAGCAGCCAGGACGGACAGGGTGGCCAGCCCCAGCATTTT.

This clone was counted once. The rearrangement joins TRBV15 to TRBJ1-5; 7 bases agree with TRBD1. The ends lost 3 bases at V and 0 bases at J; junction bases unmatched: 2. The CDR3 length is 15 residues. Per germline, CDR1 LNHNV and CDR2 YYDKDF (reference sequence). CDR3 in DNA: TGTGCCACCAGCAGTGGACAGGATAGCAATCAGCCCCAGCATTTT. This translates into CATSSGQDSNQPQHF.

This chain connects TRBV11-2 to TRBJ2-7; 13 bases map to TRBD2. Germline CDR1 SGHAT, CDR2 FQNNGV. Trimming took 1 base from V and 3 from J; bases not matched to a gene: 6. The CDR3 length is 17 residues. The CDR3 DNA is TGTGCCAGCAGCTTAGGTGGGACTAGCGGGAAAGGCTACGAGCAGTACTTC. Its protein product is CASSLGGTSGKGYEQYF.

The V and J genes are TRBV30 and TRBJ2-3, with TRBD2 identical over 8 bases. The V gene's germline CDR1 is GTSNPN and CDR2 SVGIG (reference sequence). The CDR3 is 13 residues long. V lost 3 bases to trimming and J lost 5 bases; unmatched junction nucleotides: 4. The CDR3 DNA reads TGTGCCTGGAGGGGGACTAGATTAGATACGCAGTATTTT. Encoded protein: CAWRGTRLDTQYF.

DNA of the CDR3: TGTGCCAGCAGCTTTGGGACTAGCGGACTCACAGATACGCAGTATTTT. Its translation: CASSFGTSGLTDTQYF. The V call is TRBV11-3, the J call TRBJ2-3; the match to TRBD2 covers 11 bases. The V and J ends lost 3 bases and 2 bases, in that order; junction bases with no gene match: 4. The CDR3 covers 16 residues. Germline CDR1 reads SGHNT; CDR2 reads YENEEA.

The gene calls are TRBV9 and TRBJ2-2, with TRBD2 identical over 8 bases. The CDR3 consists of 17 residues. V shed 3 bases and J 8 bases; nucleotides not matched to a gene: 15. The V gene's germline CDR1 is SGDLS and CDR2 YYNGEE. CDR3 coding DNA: TGTGCCAGCAGCGCCCATAGCGGGACCCTTCGGTTGGGGGAGCTGTTTTTT. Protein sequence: CASSAHSGTLRLGELFF.

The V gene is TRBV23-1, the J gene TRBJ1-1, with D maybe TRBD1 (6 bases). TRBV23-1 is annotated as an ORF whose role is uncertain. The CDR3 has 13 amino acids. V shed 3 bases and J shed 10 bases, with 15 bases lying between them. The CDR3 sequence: CASSQIPGAGAFF. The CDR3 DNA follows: TGCGCCAGCAGTCAGATCCCAGGGGCAGGAGCTTTCTTT.

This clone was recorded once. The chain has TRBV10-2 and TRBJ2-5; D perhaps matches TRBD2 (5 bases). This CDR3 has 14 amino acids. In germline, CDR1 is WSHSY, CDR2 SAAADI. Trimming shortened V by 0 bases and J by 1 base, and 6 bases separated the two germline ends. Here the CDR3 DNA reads TGCGCCAGCAGTGAGTCTACTAGCCAAGAGACCCAGTACTTC. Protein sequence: CASSESTSQETQYF.

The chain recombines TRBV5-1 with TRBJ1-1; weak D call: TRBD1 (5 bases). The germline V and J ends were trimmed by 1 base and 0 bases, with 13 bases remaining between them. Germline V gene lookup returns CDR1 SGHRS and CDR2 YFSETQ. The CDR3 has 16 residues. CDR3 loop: CASSLTPGSMNTEAFF. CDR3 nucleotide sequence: TGCGCCAGCAGCTTGACGCCAGGGTCCATGAACACTGAAGCTTTCTTT.

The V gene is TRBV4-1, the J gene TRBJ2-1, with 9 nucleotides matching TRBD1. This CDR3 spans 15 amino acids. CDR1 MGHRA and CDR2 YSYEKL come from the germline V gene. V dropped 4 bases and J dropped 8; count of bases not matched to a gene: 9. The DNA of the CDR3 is TGCGCCAGCAGCCCGAGGGGACAGGGTTCGGATGAGCAGTTCTTC. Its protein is CASSPRGQGSDEQFF.

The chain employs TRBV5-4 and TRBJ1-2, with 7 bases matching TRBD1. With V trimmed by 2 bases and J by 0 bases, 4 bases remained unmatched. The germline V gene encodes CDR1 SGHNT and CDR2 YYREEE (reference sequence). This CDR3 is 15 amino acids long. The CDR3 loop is CASSFPGTANYGYTF. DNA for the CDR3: TGTGCCAGCAGCTTCCCCGGGACAGCTAACTATGGCTACACCTTC. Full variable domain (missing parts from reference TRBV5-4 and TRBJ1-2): ETGVTQSPTHLIKTRGQQVTLRCSSQSGHNTVSWYQQALGQGPQFIFQYYREEENGRGNFPPRFSGLQFPNYSSELNVNALELDDSALYLCASSFPGTANYGYTFGSGTRLTVV.

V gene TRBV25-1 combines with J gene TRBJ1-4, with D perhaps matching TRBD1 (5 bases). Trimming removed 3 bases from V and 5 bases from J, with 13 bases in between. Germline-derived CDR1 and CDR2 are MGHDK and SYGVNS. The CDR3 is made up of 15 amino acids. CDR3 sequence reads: CASSDRVTDNEKLFF. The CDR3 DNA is TGTGCCAGCAGTGACCGCGTGACAGACAATGAAAAACTGTTTTTT.

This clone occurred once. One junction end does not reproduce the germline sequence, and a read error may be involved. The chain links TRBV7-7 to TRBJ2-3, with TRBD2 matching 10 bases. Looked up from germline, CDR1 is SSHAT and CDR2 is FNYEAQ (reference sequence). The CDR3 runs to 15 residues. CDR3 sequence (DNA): TGTGCTAGCAGCCCAGGACTAGCGGACACAGATACGCAGTATTTT. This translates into CASSPGLADTDTQYF.

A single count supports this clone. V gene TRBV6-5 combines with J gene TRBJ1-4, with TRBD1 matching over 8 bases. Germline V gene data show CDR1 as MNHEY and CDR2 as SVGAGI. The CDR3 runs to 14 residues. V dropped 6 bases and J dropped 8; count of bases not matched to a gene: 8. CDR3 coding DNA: TGTGCCAGCAGGGATGGGACAGGAGGGGAAAAACTGTTTTTT. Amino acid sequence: CASRDGTGGEKLFF.

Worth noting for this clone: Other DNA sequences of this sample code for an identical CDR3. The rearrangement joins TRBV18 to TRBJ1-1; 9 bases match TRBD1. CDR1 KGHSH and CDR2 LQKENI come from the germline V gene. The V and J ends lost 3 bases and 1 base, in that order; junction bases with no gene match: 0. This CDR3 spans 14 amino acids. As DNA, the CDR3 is TGTGCCAGCTCACCGGGACAGGGGAACACTGAAGCTTTCTTT. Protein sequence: CASSPGQGNTEAFF.

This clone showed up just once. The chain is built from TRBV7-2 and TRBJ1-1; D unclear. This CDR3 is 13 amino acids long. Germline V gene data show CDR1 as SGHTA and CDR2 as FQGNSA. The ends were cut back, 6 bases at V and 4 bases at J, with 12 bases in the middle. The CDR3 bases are TGTGCCAGCAGGGGTTGGGAGGGCACTGAAGCTTTCTTT. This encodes CASRGWEGTEAFF.

Here the CDR3 DNA reads TGTGCCAGCACCTCGGGACAGTACGAGCAGTACTTC. Its translation: CASTSGQYEQYF. The chain employs TRBV28 and TRBJ2-7; 7 nucleotides agree with TRBD1. Germline trimming cut 7 bases from V and 4 bases from J; bases unmatched to any gene: 4. Per germline, CDR1 MDHEN and CDR2 SYDVKM. This CDR3 is built from 12 residues. Full variable domain (rest looked up from reference TRBV28 and TRBJ2-7): DVKVTQSSRYLVKRTGEKVFLECVQDMDHENMFWYRQDPGLGLRLIYFSYDVKMKEKGDIPEGYSVSREKKERFSLILESASTNQTSMYLCASTSGQYEQYFGPGTRLTVT.

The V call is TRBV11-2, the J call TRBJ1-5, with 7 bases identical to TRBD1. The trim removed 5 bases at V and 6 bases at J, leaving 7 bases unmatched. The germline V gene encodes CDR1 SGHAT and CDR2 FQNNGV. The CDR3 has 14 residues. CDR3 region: CASSVTGEGQPQHF. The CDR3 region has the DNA TGTGCCAGCAGCGTTACAGGGGAAGGTCAGCCCCAGCATTTT. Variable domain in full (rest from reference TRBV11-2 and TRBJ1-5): EAGVAQSPRYKIIEKRQSVAFWCNPISGHATLYWYQQILGQGPKLLIQFQNNGVVDDSQLPKDRFSAERLKGVDSTLKIQPAKLEDSAVYLCASSVTGEGQPQHFGDGTRLSIL.

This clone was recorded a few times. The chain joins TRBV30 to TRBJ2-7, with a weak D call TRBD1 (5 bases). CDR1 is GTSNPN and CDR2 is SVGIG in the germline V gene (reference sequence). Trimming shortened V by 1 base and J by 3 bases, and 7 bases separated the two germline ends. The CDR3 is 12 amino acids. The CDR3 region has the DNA TGTGCCTGGAGTGGACAGCACTACGAGCAGTACTTC. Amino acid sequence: CAWSGQHYEQYF.

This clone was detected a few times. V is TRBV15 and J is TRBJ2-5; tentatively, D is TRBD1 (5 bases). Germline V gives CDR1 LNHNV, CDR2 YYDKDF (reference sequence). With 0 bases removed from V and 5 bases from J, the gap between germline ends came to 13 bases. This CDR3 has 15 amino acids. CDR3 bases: TGTGCCACCAGCAGAGATCCAGGGTCGGGCGAGACCCAGTACTTC. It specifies CATSRDPGSGETQYF.

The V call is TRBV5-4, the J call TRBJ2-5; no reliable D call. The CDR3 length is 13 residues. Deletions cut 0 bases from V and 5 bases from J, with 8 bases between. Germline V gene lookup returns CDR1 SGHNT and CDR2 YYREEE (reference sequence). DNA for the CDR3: TGTGCCAGCAGCTTGGGGCGACTGGAGACCCAGTACTTC. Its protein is CASSLGRLETQYF.